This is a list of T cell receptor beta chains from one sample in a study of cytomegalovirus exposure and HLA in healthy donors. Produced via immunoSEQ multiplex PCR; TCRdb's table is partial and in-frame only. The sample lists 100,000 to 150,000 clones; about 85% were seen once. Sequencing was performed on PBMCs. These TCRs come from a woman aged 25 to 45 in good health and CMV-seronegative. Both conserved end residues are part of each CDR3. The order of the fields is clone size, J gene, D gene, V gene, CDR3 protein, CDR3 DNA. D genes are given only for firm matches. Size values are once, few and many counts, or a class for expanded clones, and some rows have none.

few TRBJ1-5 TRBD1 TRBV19 CASRTGTGESQPQHF TGTGCCAGTCGAACCGGGACAGGGGAATCTCAGCCCCAGCATTTT
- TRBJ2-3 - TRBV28 CASVSGGTDTQYF TGTGCCAGCGTATCCGGGGGCACAGATACGCAGTATTTT
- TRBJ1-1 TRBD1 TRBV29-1 CSVGGQPNTEAFF TGCAGCGTTGGGGGACAGCCGAACACTGAAGCTTTCTTT
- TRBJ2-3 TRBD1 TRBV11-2 CASSQGASGTDTQYF TGTGCCAGCAGCCAGGGGGCTAGCGGCACAGATACGCAGTATTTT
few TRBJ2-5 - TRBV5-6 CASSSGIWETQYF TGTGCCAGCAGTTCCGGGATCTGGGAGACCCAGTACTTC
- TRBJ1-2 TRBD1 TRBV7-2 CASSTRTGGSGGYTF TGTGCCAGCAGCACCAGGACAGGGGGCTCTGGAGGCTACACCTTC
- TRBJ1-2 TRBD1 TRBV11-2 CASSPRTGGVTYTF TGTGCCAGCAGCCCCCGGACAGGGGGCGTCACGTACACCTTC
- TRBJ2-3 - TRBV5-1 CASRSDLTDTQYF TGCGCCAGTAGAAGCGACCTGACAGATACGCAGTATTTT
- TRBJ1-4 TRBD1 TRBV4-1 CASSPHTAKGTVRNEKLFF TGCGCCAGCAGCCCACACACGGCCAAGGGGACAGTACGAAATGAAAAACTGTTTTTT
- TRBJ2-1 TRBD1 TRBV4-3 CASSRMGQGGNEQFF TGCGCCAGCAGCCGCATGGGACAGGGTGGGAATGAGCAGTTCTTC
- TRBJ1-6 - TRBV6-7 CASSYSDRSSYNSPLHF TGTGCCAGCAGTTACTCTGACAGGAGCTCCTATAATTCACCCCTCCACTTT
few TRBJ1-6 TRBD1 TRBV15 CATSRTGGNSPLHF TGTGCCACCAGTAGGACAGGGGGCAATTCACCCCTCCACTTT
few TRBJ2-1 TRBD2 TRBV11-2 CASSLVAGGRVYNEQFF TGTGCCAGCAGCTTAGTAGCGGGGGGGCGGGTCTACAATGAGCAGTTCTTC
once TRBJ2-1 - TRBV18 CASSPPRTRVEQFF TGTGCCAGCTCACCACCAAGGACAAGGGTTGAGCAGTTCTTC
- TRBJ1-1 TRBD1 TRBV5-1 CASSRGQGATEAFF TGCGCCAGCAGCCGCGGACAGGGGGCGACTGAAGCTTTCTTT
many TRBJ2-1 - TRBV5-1 CASSLAGDSYNEQFF TGCGCCAGCAGCTTGGCAGGGGACTCCTACAATGAGCAGTTCTTC
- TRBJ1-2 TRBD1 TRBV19 CASSIGTGGSYGYTF TGTGCCAGTAGTATTGGTACAGGGGGCAGCTATGGCTACACCTTC
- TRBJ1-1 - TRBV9 CASSRQNTEAFF TGTGCCAGCAGTCGACAGAACACTGAAGCTTTCTTT
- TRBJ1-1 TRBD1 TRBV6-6 CASSYQGDTEAFF TGTGCCAGCAGTTACCAGGGGGACACTGAAGCTTTCTTT
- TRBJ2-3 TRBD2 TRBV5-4 CASSLEGLAGAGDTQYF TGTGCCAGCAGCTTGGAGGGACTAGCGGGGGCCGGGGATACGCAGTATTTT
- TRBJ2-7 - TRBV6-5 CASSYPRGGHYEQYF TGTGCCAGCAGTTACCCCCGCGGCGGGCACTACGAGCAGTACTTC
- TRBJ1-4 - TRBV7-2 CASSLDHGRGQNEKLFF TGTGCCAGCAGCTTAGACCACGGGCGGGGCCAGAATGAAAAACTGTTTTTT
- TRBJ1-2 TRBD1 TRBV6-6 CASSRTGGEGYTF TGTGCCAGCAGTCGCACAGGGGGCGAAGGCTACACCTTC
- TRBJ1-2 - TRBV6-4 CASSDSTAGEGYTF TGTGCCAGCAGTGACTCAACGGCAGGGGAGGGCTACACCTTC
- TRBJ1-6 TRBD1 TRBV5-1 CASSLQSQGVSPLHF TGCGCCAGCAGCTTACAAAGCCAGGGGGTTTCACCCCTCCACTTT